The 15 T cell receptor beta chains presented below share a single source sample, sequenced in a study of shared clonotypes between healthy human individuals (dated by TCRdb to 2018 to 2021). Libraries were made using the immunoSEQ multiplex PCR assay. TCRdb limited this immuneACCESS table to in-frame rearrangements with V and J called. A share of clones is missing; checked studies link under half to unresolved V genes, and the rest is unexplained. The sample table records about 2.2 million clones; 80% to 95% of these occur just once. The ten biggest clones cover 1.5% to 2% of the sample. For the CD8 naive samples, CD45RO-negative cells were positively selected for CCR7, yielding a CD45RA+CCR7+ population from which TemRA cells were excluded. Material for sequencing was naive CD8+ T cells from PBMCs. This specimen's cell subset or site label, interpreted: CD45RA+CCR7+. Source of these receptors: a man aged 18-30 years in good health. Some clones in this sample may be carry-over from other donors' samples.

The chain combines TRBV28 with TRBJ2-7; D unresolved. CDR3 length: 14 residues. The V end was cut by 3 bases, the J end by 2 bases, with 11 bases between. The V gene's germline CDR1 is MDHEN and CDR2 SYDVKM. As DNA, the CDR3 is TGTGCCAGCAGTTTTAACCACCCGACCTACGAGCAGTACTTC. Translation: CASSFNHPTYEQYF.

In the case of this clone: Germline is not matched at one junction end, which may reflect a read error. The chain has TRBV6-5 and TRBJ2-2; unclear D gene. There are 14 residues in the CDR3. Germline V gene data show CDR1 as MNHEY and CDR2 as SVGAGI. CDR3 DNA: TGTGCCAGCAGTCCAGTCCCGAAGACCGGGGAGCTGTTTTTT. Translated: CASSPVPKTGELFF.

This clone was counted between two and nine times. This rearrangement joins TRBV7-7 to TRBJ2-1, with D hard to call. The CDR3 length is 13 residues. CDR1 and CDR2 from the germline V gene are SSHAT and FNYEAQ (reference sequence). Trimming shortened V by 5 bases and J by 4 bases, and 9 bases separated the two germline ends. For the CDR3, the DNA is TGTGCCAGCAGCCCCGGCGGATACAATGAGCAGTTCTTC. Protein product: CASSPGGYNEQFF.

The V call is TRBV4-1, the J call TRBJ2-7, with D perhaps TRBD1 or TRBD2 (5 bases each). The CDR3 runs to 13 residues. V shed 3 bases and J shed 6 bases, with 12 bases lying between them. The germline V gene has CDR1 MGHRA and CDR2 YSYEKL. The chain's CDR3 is CASSHRDQGEQYF. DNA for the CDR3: TGCGCCAGCAGCCACCGGGACCAGGGCGAGCAGTACTTC.

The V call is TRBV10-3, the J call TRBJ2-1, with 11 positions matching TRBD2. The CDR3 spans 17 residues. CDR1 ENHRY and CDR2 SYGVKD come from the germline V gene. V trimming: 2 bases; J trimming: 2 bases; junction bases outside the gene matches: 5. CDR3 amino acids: CAISEELSGRAYNEQFF. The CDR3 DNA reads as TGTGCCATCAGTGAGGAGCTTAGCGGGAGGGCCTACAATGAGCAGTTCTTC.

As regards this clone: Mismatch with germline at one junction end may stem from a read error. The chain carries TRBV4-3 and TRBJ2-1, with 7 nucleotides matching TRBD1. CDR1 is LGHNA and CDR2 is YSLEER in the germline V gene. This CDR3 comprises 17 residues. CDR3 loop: CASSQDSRTGEQTERFF. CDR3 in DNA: TGCGCCAGCAGCCAAGATAGCCGCACAGGGGAGCAAACCGAGCGGTTCTTC.

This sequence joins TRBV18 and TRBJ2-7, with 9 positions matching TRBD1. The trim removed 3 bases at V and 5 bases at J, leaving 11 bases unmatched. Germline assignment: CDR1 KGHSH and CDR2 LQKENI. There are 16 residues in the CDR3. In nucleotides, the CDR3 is TGTGCCAGCTCACCGGAAGAAATCGGGACAGGGCACGAGCAGTACTTC. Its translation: CASSPEEIGTGHEQYF.

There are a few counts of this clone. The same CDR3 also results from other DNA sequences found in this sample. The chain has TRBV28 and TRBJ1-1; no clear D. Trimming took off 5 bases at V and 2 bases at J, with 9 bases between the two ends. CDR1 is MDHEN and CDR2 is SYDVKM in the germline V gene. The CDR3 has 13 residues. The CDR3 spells CASSRTANTEAFF. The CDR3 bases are TGTGCCAGCAGTCGGACGGCAAACACTGAAGCTTTCTTT.

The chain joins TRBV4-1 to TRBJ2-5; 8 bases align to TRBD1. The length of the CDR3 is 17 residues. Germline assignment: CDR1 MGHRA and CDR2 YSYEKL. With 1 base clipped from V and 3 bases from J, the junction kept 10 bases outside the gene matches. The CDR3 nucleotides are TGCGCCAGCAGCCAAGTGCCGCGGGGACAGGCAAAAGAGACCCAGTACTTC. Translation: CASSQVPRGQAKETQYF.

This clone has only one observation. CDR3 coding DNA: TGTGCCGGAACGCGGGGAGGGGACCCCAATGAGCAGTTCTTC. Translation: CAGTRGGDPNEQFF. The gene calls are TRBV25-1 and TRBJ2-1, with 7 bases that match TRBD2. The CDR3 has 14 amino acids. CDR1 is MGHDK, CDR2 SYGVNS, per germline. V was clipped by 11 bases and J by 6 bases; unmatched bases: 13.

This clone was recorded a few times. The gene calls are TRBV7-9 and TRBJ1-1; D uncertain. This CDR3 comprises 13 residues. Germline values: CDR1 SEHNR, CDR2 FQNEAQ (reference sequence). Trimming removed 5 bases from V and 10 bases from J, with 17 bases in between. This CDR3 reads CASSPDGLRGAFF. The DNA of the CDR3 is TGTGCCAGCAGCCCGGACGGCCTCCGCGGAGCTTTCTTT.

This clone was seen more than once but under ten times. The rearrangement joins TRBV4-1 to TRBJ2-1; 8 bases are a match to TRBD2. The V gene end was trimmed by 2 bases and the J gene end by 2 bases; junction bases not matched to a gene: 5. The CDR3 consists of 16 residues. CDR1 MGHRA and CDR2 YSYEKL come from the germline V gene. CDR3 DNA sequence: TGCGCCAGCAGCCAAACCCCGGGACTAGCCTACAATGAGCAGTTCTTC. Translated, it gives CASSQTPGLAYNEQFF.

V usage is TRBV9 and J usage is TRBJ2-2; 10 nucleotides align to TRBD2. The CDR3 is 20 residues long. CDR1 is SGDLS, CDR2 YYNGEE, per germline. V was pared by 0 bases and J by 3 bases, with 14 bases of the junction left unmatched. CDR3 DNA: TGTGCCAGCAGCGTAGAAGGACAGTTATCCCTAGCGGGAGACACCGGGGAGCTGTTTTTT. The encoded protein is CASSVEGQLSLAGDTGELFF.

CDR3 sequence: CASSEWTSGNNEQFF. The DNA for the CDR3 is TGTGCCAGCAGTGAATGGACTAGCGGTAACAATGAGCAGTTCTTC. The V and J genes are TRBV6-1 and TRBJ2-1; 10 bases match TRBD2. The CDR3 consists of 15 residues. The ends lost 2 bases at V and 5 bases at J; junction bases unmatched: 3. Germline V gene lookup returns CDR1 MNHNS and CDR2 SASEGT.

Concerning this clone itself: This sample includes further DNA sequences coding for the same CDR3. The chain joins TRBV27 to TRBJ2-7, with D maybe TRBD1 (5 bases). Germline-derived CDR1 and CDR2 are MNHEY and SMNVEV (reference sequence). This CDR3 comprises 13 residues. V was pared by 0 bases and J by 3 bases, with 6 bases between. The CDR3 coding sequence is TGTGCCAGCAGTTTATCCAGGGACTACGAGCAGTACTTC. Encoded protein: CASSLSRDYEQYF.